This passage covers 22 T cell receptor beta chains from one sample sequenced in a study of blood T cell repertoires in COVID-19. Measured with immunoSEQ multiplex PCR; TCRdb has only the in-frame clones, and not every one. The sample includes 400,000 to 550,000 clones, 70% to 90% of them seen just once. Sequenced sample: PBMCs or T cells enriched from blood (not recorded which). These receptors originate from a woman aged 18-29 years with acute COVID-19.

The chain joins TRBV2 to TRBJ2-2, with D tentatively TRBD2 (6 bases). The CDR3 spans 16 residues. The germline V gene encodes CDR1 SNHLY and CDR2 FYNNEI. Trimming took off 1 base at V and 2 bases at J, with 11 bases between the two ends. CDR3 DNA: TGTGCCAGCAGTGAAGGGGGGACTCGAAACACCGGGGAGCTGTTTTTT. This codes for CASSEGGTRNTGELFF.

The V call is TRBV12-5, the J call TRBJ1-4; D may be TRBD1 (6 bases). Trimming left V 5 bases short and J 3 bases short, with 16 bases between. Germline V gene data show CDR1 as LGHNT and CDR2 as FRNRAP. The CDR3 is made up of 16 amino acids. This chain's CDR3 is CASGTTRGAANEKLFF. Written as DNA, the CDR3 is TGTGCTAGTGGTACCACCAGGGGCGCAGCTAATGAAAAACTGTTTTTT.

The chain joins TRBV6-5 to TRBJ2-7; 7 bases are a match to TRBD1. Trimming removed 6 bases from V and 1 base from J; junction bases left unmatched: 9. The CDR3 has 15 amino acids. Germline loops: CDR1 MNHEY, CDR2 SVGAGI. The CDR3 reads CASRTDRAVSYEQYF. The CDR3 nucleotides read TGTGCCAGCAGGACAGACAGGGCCGTATCCTACGAGCAGTACTTC.

Details on this clone: The junction differs from germline at one of its ends, possibly a read error. This chain connects TRBV7-8 to TRBJ1-1; 7 nucleotides align to TRBD1. Looked up from germline, CDR1 is SGHVS and CDR2 is FQNEAQ. This CDR3 has 16 residues. CDR3 nucleotides: TGTGCCAGCAGCCCGATGGGTACAGGGGTGAAGACTGAAGCTTTCTTT. This translates into CASSPMGTGVKTEAFF.

This clone was seen only once. The chain recombines TRBV5-1 with TRBJ1-4; 8 nucleotides line up with TRBD1. CDR3 length: 15 amino acids. Germline V gene sequence: CDR1 SGHRS, CDR2 YFSETQ. Germline trimming cut 4 bases from V and 7 bases from J; bases unmatched to any gene: 9. Here the CDR3 DNA reads TGCGCCAGCAGCAGGGGGACAGGTGGCTTTGAAAAACTGTTTTTT. Its translation: CASSRGTGGFEKLFF.

The chain links TRBV6-6 to TRBJ2-5, with D unclear. Deletions cut 4 bases from V and 3 bases from J, with 15 bases between. Germline V CDR1 and CDR2: MNHNY, SVGAGI (reference sequence). The CDR3 consists of 15 residues. CDR3 coding DNA: TGTGCCAGCAGTTTACGTCGCGACTCAAAAGAGACCCAGTACTTC. Translated, it gives CASSLRRDSKETQYF.

This clone was seen more than once but under ten times. V usage is TRBV5-1 and J usage is TRBJ2-7; 8 nucleotides agree with TRBD1. The CDR3 runs to 12 residues. Unmatched junction bases numbered 3, after V lost 5 bases and J lost 5 bases. In germline, CDR1 is SGHRS, CDR2 YFSETQ. CDR3: CASRRTGNEQYF. The CDR3 DNA reads as TGCGCCAGCAGGCGGACAGGGAACGAGCAGTACTTC. Looking up the rest from reference TRBV5-1 and TRBJ2-7 gives the full variable domain: KAGVTQTPRYLIKTRGQQVTLSCSPISGHRSVSWYQQTPGQGLQFLFEYFSETQRNKGNFPGRFSGRQFSNSRSEMNVSTLELGDSALYLCASRRTGNEQYFGPGTRLTVT.

The rearrangement joins TRBV27 to TRBJ1-2; D might be TRBD1 (5 bases). The ends were cut back, 0 bases at V and 2 bases at J, with 13 bases in the middle. CDR1 and CDR2 from the germline V gene are MNHEY and SMNVEV (reference sequence). CDR3 length equals 16 residues. The CDR3 DNA sequence: TGTGCCAGCAGTTTATCATCAGGGCTTGGGAACTATGGCTACACCTTC. It specifies CASSLSSGLGNYGYTF.

This clone came up once. The genes are TRBV4-1 and TRBJ2-7; possibly TRBD2 for D (6 bases). V dropped 4 bases and J dropped 4 bases, with 17 bases sitting between them. The CDR3 runs to 15 residues. Germline V lookup: CDR1 MGHRA, CDR2 YSYEKL. CDR3 DNA: TGCGCCAGCAGCCGGTCGGGTAGCGGAGGTTACGAGCAGTACTTC. Its translation is CASSRSGSGGYEQYF.

The rearrangement links TRBV27 to TRBJ2-6, with unresolved D. The CDR3 has 15 residues. V lost 1 base to trimming and J lost 4 bases, with 8 bases between them. Germline V lookup: CDR1 MNHEY, CDR2 SMNVEV (reference sequence). This CDR3 is CASSLLATGANVLTF. Written as DNA, the CDR3 is TGTGCCAGCAGTTTATTGGCAACGGGGGCCAACGTCCTGACTTTC.

This chain joins TRBV10-2 and TRBJ2-2; 11 bases agree with TRBD2. Germline-derived CDR1 and CDR2 are WSHSY and SAAADI. Losses at the gene ends were 6 bases for V and 7 bases for J; bases not matched to a gene: 4. This CDR3 is 14 amino acids long. The CDR3 reads CASRVAGGYGELFF. CDR3 bases: TGCGCCAGCAGAGTAGCGGGGGGGTACGGGGAGCTGTTTTTT.

The CDR3 sequence is CASSFNQREETQYF. DNA of the CDR3: TGTGCCAGCAGCTTCAACCAGCGTGAAGAGACCCAGTACTTC. The chain employs TRBV5-4 and TRBJ2-5; the D is unclear. There are 14 residues in the CDR3. Between the trimmed V and J ends, which lost 2 bases and 3 bases, there was a span of 11 bases. Germline CDR1 is SGHNT and CDR2 is YYREEE (reference sequence).

J is TRBJ1-1 and V is TRBV27; 7 nucleotides align to TRBD1. The CDR3 runs 13 residues. The V segment lost 6 bases and the J segment 7 bases; nucleotides outside the gene matches: 8. Germline V gives CDR1 MNHEY, CDR2 SMNVEV (reference sequence). The CDR3 sequence is CASRMTGTNEAFF. CDR3 in DNA: TGTGCCAGCAGAATGACAGGGACGAATGAAGCTTTCTTT.

The chain links TRBV2 to TRBJ2-1; D gene unclear. The germline V gene has CDR1 SNHLY and CDR2 FYNNEI. The V gene lost 3 bases and the J gene lost 4 bases, with 10 bases spanning the gap. The CDR3 totals 14 residues. CDR3 sequence: CASSDLGRYNEQFF. The CDR3 coding sequence is TGTGCCAGCAGTGACTTGGGCCGTTACAATGAGCAGTTCTTC.

The chain is built from TRBV7-2 and TRBJ2-5; maybe TRBD1 (5 bases). Trimming took off 1 base at V and 2 bases at J, with 14 bases between the two ends. CDR1 and CDR2 (germline): SGHTA, FQGNSA. This CDR3 has 16 residues. CDR3 sequence reads: CASSLGTSTAQETQYF. Here the CDR3 DNA reads TGTGCCAGCAGCTTAGGGACAAGTACCGCACAAGAGACCCAGTACTTC.

The J gene is TRBJ2-1, the V gene TRBV10-2, with 7 bases aligning to TRBD2. With 6 bases clipped from V and 0 bases from J, the junction kept 2 bases outside the gene matches. This CDR3 has 14 amino acids. Germline V lookup: CDR1 WSHSY, CDR2 SAAADI. CDR3: CASRRTSSYNEQFF. In nucleotides, the CDR3 is TGCGCCAGCAGGCGGACTAGCTCCTACAATGAGCAGTTCTTC.

V usage is TRBV9 and J usage is TRBJ2-1; TRBD2 matches 8 bases. Germline V lookup: CDR1 SGDLS, CDR2 YYNGEE. With 4 bases clipped from V and 2 bases from J, the junction kept 8 bases outside the gene matches. The CDR3 totals 16 residues. DNA for the CDR3: TGTGCCAGCAGCCCCCGGGGGGGTTCGACCTACAATGAGCAGTTCTTC. Residues: CASSPRGGSTYNEQFF. The full variable domain, completed using reference TRBV9 and TRBJ2-1, is DSGVTQTPKHLITATGQRVTLRCSPRSGDLSVYWYQQSLDQGLQFLIQYYNGEERAKGNILERFSAQQFPDLHSELNLSSLELGDSALYFCASSPRGGSTYNEQFFGPGTRLTVL.

The gene calls are TRBV15 and TRBJ2-1; the D gene is possibly TRBD2 (6 bases). The CDR3 sequence is 15 residues long. Trimming shortened V by 2 bases and J by 5 bases, and 13 bases separated the two germline ends. Germline CDR1 LNHNV, CDR2 YYDKDF (reference sequence). DNA for the CDR3: TGTGCCACCAGCAGACCGGGACTCCGAAACAATGAGCAGTTCTTC. Amino acid sequence: CATSRPGLRNNEQFF. The variable domain in full, completed from reference TRBV15 and TRBJ2-1, reads DAMVIQNPRYQVTQFGKPVTLSCSQTLNHNVMYWYQQKSSQAPKLLFHYYDKDFNNEADTPDNFQSRRPNTSFCFLDIRSPGLGDTAMYLCATSRPGLRNNEQFFGPGTRLTVL.

The chain uses TRBV15 and TRBJ2-7, with D possibly TRBD1 on 5 matching bases. V was pared by 0 bases and J by 3 bases, with 9 bases between. The V gene's germline CDR1 is LNHNV and CDR2 YYDKDF (reference sequence). CDR3 length: 14 residues. The CDR3 DNA is TGTGCCACCAGCAGAGAATTCCAGGGCTACGAGCAGTACTTC. This gives the protein CATSREFQGYEQYF.

Turning to this clone: Other DNA sequences within the sample encode an identical CDR3. The CDR3 protein is CASTGGNQPQHF. The CDR3 DNA sequence: TGTGCCAGTACAGGGGGCAATCAGCCCCAGCATTTT. The V and J genes are TRBV19 and TRBJ1-5; the D gene is possibly TRBD1 (6 bases). Germline V lookup: CDR1 LNHDA, CDR2 SQIVND (reference sequence). V dropped 7 bases and J dropped 2 bases, with 6 bases sitting between them. CDR3 length equals 12 residues.

The V call is TRBV7-7, the J call TRBJ2-5, with 14 bases lining up with TRBD2. J was trimmed by 7 bases and V by 6 bases; bases with no gene match: 7. CDR3 length equals 15 residues. Looked up from germline, CDR1 is SSHAT and CDR2 is FNYEAQ (reference sequence). The chain's CDR3 is CASSTGLAGAGTQYF. DNA of the CDR3: TGTGCCAGCAGTACGGGACTAGCGGGAGCAGGGACCCAGTACTTC.

This chain uses TRBV28 with TRBJ2-7; 9 bases fit TRBD1. V dropped 6 bases and J dropped 3; count of bases not matched to a gene: 6. Germline lookup yields CDR1 MDHEN and CDR2 SYDVKM. This CDR3 has 14 amino acids. Here the CDR3 reads CASSSGTGFYEQYF. For the CDR3, the DNA is TGTGCCAGCAGCTCCGGGACAGGGTTCTACGAGCAGTACTTC.